A selection of T cell receptor beta chains follows, all from one sample in a study of blood T cell repertoires in COVID-19. TCRdb's table, derived via immunoSEQ multiplex PCR, lists solely in-frame clones and lacks some. In the table there are 300,000 to 450,000 clones, 85% of which are singletons. Material for sequencing was peripheral blood. The receptors come from a woman aged 18 to 35 with acute or convalescent COVID-19. Both conserved end residues are part of each CDR3. The D gene is left open where the match is weak. The size field is filled for only some rows; it gives once, few, many or a size class.

D,V,size,J,CDR3,DNA
TRBD2,TRBV5-6,once,TRBJ2-1,CASSRGLAGRNEQFF,TGTGCCAGCAGCCGTGGACTAGCGGGACGGAATGAGCAGTTCTTC
TRBD2,TRBV3-1/TRBV3-2,.,TRBJ2-1,CASSPPTSGRINEQFF,TGTGCCAGCAGCCCACCGACTAGCGGGAGGATAAATGAGCAGTTCTTC
.,TRBV7-9,.,TRBJ2-7,CASSLGEDSYEQYF,TGTGCCAGCAGCTTGGGAGAGGATTCTTACGAGCAGTACTTC
TRBD1,TRBV27,.,TRBJ1-1,CASSLLGTGALNTEAFF,TGTGCCAGCAGTTTATTAGGGACAGGGGCACTGAACACTGAAGCTTTCTTT
TRBD2,TRBV13,.,TRBJ2-7,CASSGGLADSYEQYF,TGTGCCAGCAGCGGAGGACTAGCGGACTCCTACGAGCAGTACTTC
.,TRBV13,.,TRBJ1-5,CASSFGRQPQHF,TGTGCCAGCAGCTTTGGGAGACAGCCCCAGCATTTT
TRBD1,TRBV3-1/TRBV3-2,few,TRBJ2-7,CASSQAGGYEQYF,TGTGCCAGCAGCCAAGCAGGGGGCTACGAGCAGTACTTC
.,TRBV21-1,.,TRBJ2-4,CASSKRTGAPDLAKNIQYF,TGTGCCAGCAGCAAGCGCACAGGGGCCCCAGATTTAGCCAAAAACATTCAGTACTTC
TRBD1,TRBV7-9,.,TRBJ2-2,CAGQGNLGEELFF,TGTGCCGGACAGGGGAACCTTGGGGAGGAGCTGTTTTTT
.,TRBV20-1,.,TRBJ1-5,CSASEWPQHF,TGCAGTGCTAGCGAGTGGCCCCAGCATTTT
TRBD1,TRBV3-1/TRBV3-2,.,TRBJ1-2,CASSQDLTGGHYGYTF,TGTGCCAGCAGCCAAGATCTAACAGGGGGACACTATGGCTACACCTTC
.,TRBV5-5,.,TRBJ1-1,CASSSIAPLEPNTEAFF,TGTGCCAGCAGTTCTATCGCTCCGTTGGAGCCCAACACTGAAGCTTTCTTT
TRBD2,TRBV18,.,TRBJ2-6,CASSPASGGPGANVLTF,TGTGCCAGCTCACCGGCTAGCGGGGGCCCTGGGGCCAACGTCCTGACTTTC
TRBD1,TRBV5-5,.,TRBJ2-5,CASSSQGWQETQYF,TGTGCCAGCAGCTCACAGGGGTGGCAAGAGACCCAGTACTTC
TRBD1,TRBV2,.,TRBJ2-7,CASTPGTGIYEQYF,TGTGCCAGCACTCCCGGGACAGGGATTTACGAGCAGTACTTC
TRBD1,TRBV5-1,.,TRBJ1-2,CASSLVTGGVDGYTF,TGCGCCAGCAGCTTGGTAACAGGGGGAGTCGATGGCTACACCTTC
.,TRBV9,.,TRBJ2-5,CASSVDGFQETQYF,TGTGCCAGCAGCGTAGACGGGTTCCAAGAGACCCAGTACTTC
.,TRBV6-5,.,TRBJ2-5,CASSYSRETQYF,TGTGCCAGCAGTTACTCGAGGGAGACCCAGTACTTC
.,TRBV6-6,.,TRBJ1-5,CASINGGNQPQHF,TGTGCCAGCATCAACGGAGGGAATCAGCCCCAGCATTTT
.,TRBV27,.,TRBJ2-2,CASSLQGLVGELFF,TGTGCCAGCAGTTTACAGGGTTTGGTCGGGGAGCTGTTTTTT
TRBD2,TRBV10-2,.,TRBJ2-1,CATQRAGGNNEQFF,TGCGCCACCCAGAGAGCGGGGGGCAACAATGAGCAGTTCTTC
TRBD1,TRBV19,.,TRBJ1-1,CASFRTGESTEAFF,TGTGCCAGTTTTAGGACAGGGGAAAGCACTGAAGCTTTCTTT
TRBD1,TRBV6-5,.,TRBJ1-5,CASSSRATGDQPQHF,TGTGCCAGCAGTTCCCGAGCCACAGGGGACCAGCCCCAGCATTTT
TRBD1,TRBV7-9,.,TRBJ1-1,CASSLQGADTEAFF,TGTGCCAGCAGTTTACAGGGGGCCGATACTGAAGCTTTCTTT
TRBD1,TRBV19,.,TRBJ2-5,CASSVRDSPQETQYF,TGTGCCAGTAGTGTCCGGGACAGCCCCCAAGAGACCCAGTACTTC
TRBD2,TRBV3-1/TRBV3-2,.,TRBJ2-7,CASSLLLGGEQYF,TGTGCCAGCAGCCTCTTATTGGGGGGGGAGCAGTACTTC
.,TRBV29-1,.,TRBJ1-2,CSTGMTDSYGYTF,TGCAGCACGGGGATGACGGACAGCTATGGCTACACCTTC
TRBD1,TRBV9,.,TRBJ1-6,CASTPDRADGSPLHF,TGTGCCAGCACCCCAGACAGGGCCGATGGTTCACCCCTCCACTTT
TRBD1,TRBV29-1,.,TRBJ1-3,CSVATGIGNTIYF,TGCAGCGTCGCGACAGGGATTGGAAACACCATATATTTT
TRBD1,TRBV24-1,.,TRBJ1-1,CATSSFDREEAFF,TGTGCCACCAGTTCGTTTGACAGGGAAGAAGCTTTCTTT
.,TRBV2,.,TRBJ2-3,CASSGERGTGPTDTQYF,TGTGCCAGCAGTGGGGAGAGGGGCACAGGGCCCACAGATACGCAGTATTTT
.,TRBV5-1,.,TRBJ1-2,CASRRTREEYGYTF,TGCGCCAGCAGGCGGACCAGGGAGGAATACGGCTACACCTTC
TRBD1,TRBV7-3,.,TRBJ1-2,CASSLDREYGYTF,TGTGCCAGCAGCTTGGACAGGGAATATGGCTACACCTTC
TRBD1,TRBV4-2,.,TRBJ1-2,CASSQDREMYGYTF,TGTGCCAGCAGCCAGGACAGGGAGATGTATGGCTACACCTTC
TRBD2,TRBV4-1,.,TRBJ2-7,CASSQDWIGTSVLEQYF,TGCGCCAGCAGCCAAGATTGGATTGGGACTAGCGTTCTCGAGCAGTACTTC
TRBD1,TRBV9,.,TRBJ2-1,CASSSGQVGYNEQFF,TGTGCCAGCAGCTCCGGACAGGTGGGGTACAATGAGCAGTTCTTC
TRBD2,TRBV6-5,.,TRBJ2-7,CASSKRGGGFYEQYF,TGTGCCAGCAGTAAACGGGGGGGCGGTTTCTACGAGCAGTACTTC